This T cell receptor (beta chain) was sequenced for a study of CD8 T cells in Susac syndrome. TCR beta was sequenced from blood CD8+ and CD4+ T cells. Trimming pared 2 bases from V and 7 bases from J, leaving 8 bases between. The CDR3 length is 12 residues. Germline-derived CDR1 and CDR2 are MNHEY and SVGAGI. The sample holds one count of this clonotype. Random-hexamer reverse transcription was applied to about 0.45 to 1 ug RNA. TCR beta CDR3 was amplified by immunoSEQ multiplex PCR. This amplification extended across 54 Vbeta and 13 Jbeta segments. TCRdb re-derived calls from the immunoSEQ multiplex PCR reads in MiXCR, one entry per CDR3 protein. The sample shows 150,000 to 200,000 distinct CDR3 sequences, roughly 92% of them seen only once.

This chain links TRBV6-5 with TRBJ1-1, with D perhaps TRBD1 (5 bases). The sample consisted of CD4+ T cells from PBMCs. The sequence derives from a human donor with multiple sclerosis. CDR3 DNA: TGTGCCAGCAGTTACGGGCAGGGTGAAGCTTTCTTT. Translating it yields CASSYGQGEAFF.